The rows below give T cell receptor beta chains drawn from one sample of a study of cytotoxic CD8 clonotypes in ibrutinib-treated CLL. Assay: immunoSEQ multiplex PCR; the TCRdb copy retains only in-frame clones and omits some. The repertoire has over 120,000 clones, roughly three quarters of them found once; the top ten carry around 13%. The input for sequencing was PBMCs, taken after 12 months of ibrutinib treatment. The receptors were gathered from a human donor with chronic lymphocytic leukemia. Both conserved end residues are part of each CDR3. A D gene is named only where the DNA matches it firmly. Only some rows state a clone size, as once, few, many or a class for expanded clones.

V,J,length,size,D,CDR3,DNA
TRBV5-6,TRBJ2-7,14,few,NA,CASSFRWTSYEQYF,TGTGCCAGCAGCTTTCGCTGGACGTCCTACGAGCAGTACTTC
TRBV11-3,TRBJ2-1,19,NA,TRBD2,CASSRTGAFSGRSYNEQFF,TGTGCCAGCAGCCGAACGGGTGCTTTTAGCGGGAGGTCCTACAATGAGCAGTTCTTC
TRBV10-3,TRBJ2-2,15,NA,NA,CAISRGQTNTGELFF,TGTGCCATCAGTCGAGGGCAAACCAACACCGGGGAGCTGTTTTTT
TRBV7-9,TRBJ2-7,16,NA,NA,CASSSLYSPDQGEQYF,TGTGCCAGCAGCTCCCTGTATAGTCCGGACCAGGGCGAGCAGTACTTC
TRBV7-9,TRBJ2-7,16,NA,NA,CASSLELFGTGYEQYF,TGTGCCAGCAGCTTAGAGTTATTCGGGACGGGGTACGAGCAGTACTTC
TRBV11-2,TRBJ1-4,15,NA,NA,CASSFAGQENEKLFF,TGTGCCAGCAGCTTCGCGGGGCAGGAGAATGAAAAACTGTTTTTT
TRBV4-2,TRBJ2-7,15,NA,TRBD1,CASSQGQGNPYEQYF,TGTGCCAGCAGCCAGGGACAGGGCAACCCCTACGAGCAGTACTTC
TRBV5-8,TRBJ2-2,16,NA,NA,CASSLQMTGSSGELFF,TGTGCCAGCAGCTTGCAGATGACAGGTTCCTCCGGGGAGCTGTTTTTT
TRBV7-9,TRBJ1-2,14,NA,NA,CASSRILSGVVYTF,TGTGCCAGCAGCCGCATCCTTTCCGGGGTTGTCTACACCTTC
TRBV29-1,TRBJ2-1,14,NA,NA,CSSIGGVGNNEQFF,TGCAGCTCAATAGGGGGAGTAGGAAACAATGAGCAGTTCTTC
TRBV13,TRBJ2-5,21,NA,TRBD2,CASSSAPPLTGTSGYQETQYF,TGTGCCAGCAGCTCAGCCCCCCCGCTAACCGGGACTAGCGGTTATCAAGAGACCCAGTACTTC
TRBV5-4,TRBJ2-5,13,NA,TRBD1,CASSYRGAETQYF,TGTGCCAGCAGCTACAGGGGAGCAGAGACCCAGTACTTC
TRBV6-5,TRBJ2-7,12,NA,NA,CASRTATYEQYF,TGTGCCAGCCGGACCGCAACCTACGAGCAGTACTTC
TRBV5-4,TRBJ1-1,14,NA,NA,CASSLSGISTEAFF,TGTGCCAGCAGCTTGTCAGGGATTAGCACTGAAGCTTTCTTT
TRBV6-4,TRBJ2-1,13,NA,TRBD2,CASSETAGTSEFF,TGTGCCAGCAGTGAGACGGCCGGGACTAGTGAGTTCTTC
TRBV4-1,TRBJ2-7,14,NA,TRBD1,CASSRGQATYEQYF,TGCGCCAGCAGCCGAGGACAGGCCACCTACGAGCAGTACTTC
TRBV30,TRBJ2-6,13,NA,NA,CAWEGSGANVLTF,TGTGCCTGGGAGGGCTCTGGGGCCAACGTCCTGACTTTC
TRBV10-2,TRBJ2-3,15,NA,TRBD2,CASTGSGRAWDTQYF,TGCGCCAGTACCGGAAGCGGGAGGGCCTGGGATACGCAGTATTTT
TRBV4-2,TRBJ1-1,16,NA,NA,CASSQDGVGDRTEAFF,TGTGCCAGCAGCCAAGATGGTGTCGGGGATAGGACTGAAGCTTTCTTT
TRBV15,TRBJ1-5,13,NA,NA,CATSTWPQQPQHF,TGTGCCACCAGCACCTGGCCCCAGCAGCCCCAGCATTTT
TRBV28,TRBJ1-5,18,NA,TRBD1,CASSLGQGRGRAYQPQHF,TGTGCCAGCAGTCTCGGACAGGGTAGGGGGAGGGCCTATCAGCCCCAGCATTTT
TRBV19,TRBJ2-1,14,NA,NA,CASRAGSSYNEQFF,TGTGCCAGTAGGGCGGGGAGCTCCTACAATGAGCAGTTCTTC
TRBV25-1,TRBJ1-2,15,few,TRBD1,CASSERPGGPYGYTF,TGTGCCAGCAGTGAAAGGCCAGGGGGACCTTATGGCTACACCTTC
TRBV28,TRBJ2-7,15,NA,TRBD2,CASSLGGTSDYEQYF,TGTGCCAGCAGTTTGGGCGGGACTAGCGACTACGAGCAGTACTTC
TRBV7-8,TRBJ1-2,15,NA,NA,CASSLGAQAVYGYTF,TGTGCCAGCAGCTTAGGTGCACAGGCGGTCTATGGCTACACCTTC
TRBV27,TRBJ2-1,16,few,TRBD2,CASSPRTSGSWNEQFF,TGTGCCAGCAGTCCGCGGACTAGCGGGAGTTGGAATGAGCAGTTCTTC
TRBV5-6,TRBJ1-1,13,NA,TRBD1,CASSRTGVTEAFF,TGTGCCAGCAGCAGAACAGGGGTGACTGAAGCTTTCTTT
TRBV7-9,TRBJ2-3,18,NA,TRBD2,CASSLRTSGRPSTDTQYF,TGTGCCAGCAGCCTCAGGACTAGCGGGAGACCTAGCACAGATACGCAGTATTTT